This TCR beta chain is from a study of cytomegalovirus exposure and HLA in healthy donors (dated by TCRdb to the late 2010s). Turning to the overall study: In an earlier analysis of around 540 of the donors, less than 350 Gb of sequence data and just under 120 million unique TCR beta sequences from 150 million to 200 million T cells were reported. A later genetic analysis used genome-wide SNP genotypes for about 55% of the 666 donors, treating that subset as a discovery cohort. To decide whether each TCR beta V gene segment behaved as functional or pseudogenic, an earlier analysis of some 600 of the donors relied on high-throughput TCR beta sequencing. To predict cytomegalovirus infection status, the study brought together high-throughput TCR immunosequencing, statistical association of individual TCRs with disease status, and machine learning. Every repertoire in the discovery cohort had been generated on one and the same sequencing platform. Rather than drawing on any new phenotypic data, the later analysis identified candidate immune exposures from TCR beta sequences and the way those sequences occurred across donors. Across some 400 genotyped donors of the cohort, an average of approximately 240,000 unique TCR beta nucleotide sequences per donor were sequenced, and roughly 20% of those sequences were non-productive. The T cell repertoires of under 700 subjects were profiled by immunosequencing and related to cytomegalovirus serostatus. In a later analysis, previously published TCR beta repertoires from several hundred donors were re-analyzed and high-resolution HLA genotyping was added so that TCR occurrence patterns could be studied. The study was designed to test whether signatures of past pathogen exposure could be identified by cataloging public T cell receptors. Donor age, sex, ethnicity and CMV serostatus were compiled together with the repertoire data. Because of strong linkage in the cohort, five DR-DQ haplotypes were treated as single units for association and clustering. An early release that covered some 640 HLA-typed donors contained approximately 300 gigabases of sequencing data and roughly 84 million unique TCR sequences. Both class I and class II loci were covered by HLA typing, at four-digit resolution. The number of donors typed differed by locus, with about 629-630 for A, B, C, DRB1 and DQB1, 522 for DQA1, about 610 for DPA1, and some 470 for DPB1. Along with the approximately 700-subject first cohort, a separate validation cohort of over a hundred different subjects was used. Of the 398 genotyped donors, 65% to 90% fell in the genetic ancestry cluster associated with self-reported Caucasian donors. Results the study describes overall, beyond this receptor: The presence/absence analyses assumed that sequencing depth was roughly uniform across donors, and that assumption may not be true. In a later analysis, the rate of TCR association differed among HLA loci, with DRB1 alleles having the most associated TCRs and HLA-C alleles having the fewest. Immune exposure information for the cohort was limited to CMV serostatus. The classifier was reported to diagnose cytomegalovirus status with high specificity and sensitivity in both the original and validation cohorts. Correlated functional status among segregating V segments might reflect linkage disequilibrium, but an unknown experimental factor could not be ruled out. Only TCR beta chains were sequenced in this cohort, and the absence of alpha or paired-chain data limited detectable features. A further reported finding was that TCR beta sequences accurately predicted the HLA-A and HLA-B alleles for most subjects in the first cohort. In a later genetic analysis, a missense DCLRE1C variant was associated with V-gene and J-gene trimming of TCR beta chains, and the association was replicated in an independent cohort. In a later analysis, HLA-associated TCR beta chains were found to be more clonally expanded and to have lower generation probabilities than equally common non-associated chains. In vitro tests confirmed that a few of the cytomegalovirus-associated TCR beta chains recognize cytomegalovirus antigens. Most CMV-associated TCR beta chains appeared to be HLA-restricted in a later analysis, and the HLA associations seemed to be driven largely by CMV exposure. A group of highly shared sequence variants was considered likely to be a technical artifact of the sequencing pipeline. Most TCR sequences were observed very rarely across donors, whereas some public TCRs were present in many individuals. When HLA alleles, especially DR and DQ, strongly co-occurred, TCR associations were difficult to assign to individual alleles. The study listed 164 TCR beta chains as associated with cytomegalovirus. Because HLA typing was missing for some donors at each locus, association tests included only the typed subset. According to the authors, the approach could potentially be generalized to other disease states and immunological phenotypes. Because counts were too low, roughly 16 rarely observed V segments, including chromosome 9 orphons, were excluded from the earlier analysis of a few hundred of the donors. Because the 87-base-pair reads could not distinguish some IMGT-functional V segments, including TRBV6-2 and TRBV6-3, those segments were excluded. Broadly in line with IMGT annotations, most TCR beta V segments showed up in productive rearrangements about 90% or about 30% of the time in an earlier analysis of roughly 590 of the donors. Specific HLA alleles were associated with 15,000 to 20,000 TCR beta sequences at a false discovery rate of 0.05 in a later analysis. Several of the top co-occurrence clusters appeared to be linked to parvovirus B19, influenza, CMV and Epstein-Barr virus, according to a later analysis. A later genetic analysis reported fewer N-insertions in productive TCRs among donors in an Asian-associated ancestry cluster than the roughly 620-donor mean.

The method was the immunoSEQ multiplex PCR assay. A mixture of 60 forward primers for TCR Vbeta segments and 13 reverse primers for TCR Jbeta segments was used in the multiplex PCR. Amplification of the CDR3 region of rearranged TCR beta genes was performed with a multiplex PCR assay on genomic DNA. The amplified TCR beta libraries were sequenced on the Illumina HiSeq System as 87-base-pair reads. Per the original workflow: Across the 670 or so repertoires, a later analysis counted 78 million or so unique TCR beta chains, roughly 11 million of which were shared by at least two donors. To remove PCR and sequencing errors, raw reads were error-corrected and collapsed into unique sequences using a nearest-neighbor algorithm that merged closely related sequences. To assign V, D and J gene segments, CDR3 sequences were aligned to IMGT reference sequences. Each retained sequence needed at least a six-nucleotide match to both a V gene segment and a J gene segment. Rearrangements were classified as productive when the CDR3 lacked stop codons and remained in frame with V and J, and all other rearrangements were classified as non-productive. Following IMGT convention, CDR3 was defined as the stretch from the second conserved V-encoded cysteine to the conserved J-encoded phenylalanine. In an earlier analysis of more than 550 of the donors, sequences lacking an unambiguous match to a single V gene segment were excluded. In an earlier analysis of 587 of the donors, V segments were called functional above 56.7% productive rearrangements and were called segregating when the between-donor standard deviation exceeded 5%. A statistical classification framework was developed to diagnose cytomegalovirus status using the catalog of TCR beta chain sequences. In a later analysis, V and J genes were assigned by comparing TCR nucleotide sequences against IMGT/GENE-DB human TR gene sequences. Using the TCRdist pipeline, a later analysis assigned CDR3 sequences along with most-parsimonious VDJ recombination scenarios. In a later analysis, each TCR beta chain was defined by its CDR3 amino acid sequence together with its V-gene family, and reads lacking a unique V-gene family were excluded. To address suspected cross-contamination and a sequencing artifact, a later analysis removed 550 to 750 highly shared, low-generation-probability nucleotide sequences. For each public chain, a later analysis derived a clonal expansion index from normalized ranks of inferred template counts within each repertoire. A later analysis computed generation probabilities with a VDJ recombination model fitted to out-of-frame rearrangements, and checked the results against IGoR. In a later analysis, TCR-TCR, TCR-HLA and TCR-CMV co-occurrence was scored with hypergeometric tests, and a repertoire-size bias correction was applied to TCR pairs. A later analysis estimated false discovery rates by permuting HLA or CMV assignments 20 times. In a later analysis, co-occurring TCRs were grouped using DBSCAN, and TCRdist sequence similarity was added for clustering within HLA-allele-positive subsets. Co-occurrence clustering excluded repertoires with fewer than 30,000 or more than 120,000 public chains, plus five with anomalous nucleotide sharing. TCRdb took over this immuneACCESS table, retaining in-frame rearrangements with V and J assigned. Such tables are incomplete; in checked studies, under half of the missing clones stem from an unresolved V gene, and the remainder is unexplained. The DNA gave D and trimming, while V, J and clone size come from that table. The sample contains 150,000 or so clones, approximately 73% of them found a single time. Together, the top ten hold under 2% of the sample.

The cohort consisted of more than 650 healthy bone marrow donors. Cohort members were all nominally healthy when sampled, although unrecorded immune exposures were likely present. The donor tested CMV seronegative and was one of the 352 seronegative cohort members. A peripheral blood sample was collected from each donor, and TCR beta sequencing was performed on peripheral blood mononuclear cells. Genomic DNA was extracted from the blood cell samples with the Qiagen DNeasy Blood Extraction Kit. The germline V gene sets CDR1 to MGHDK and CDR2 to SYGVNS. V is pruned by 3 bases and J by 4 bases, leaving 4 bases of the junction without a gene match. Spanning cysteine to phenylalanine, the CDR3 consists of 15 amino acids. Left in the record is the CDR3 DNA by itself, 45 bases read in frame from the first base. A remark on this clone: This clone's antigen is unknown. Base qualities are not provided; no much larger clone lies one nucleotide away.

The clonotype comes from a woman under 30 in good health and CMV-seronegative. The chain is encoded by TRBV25-1 joined to TRBJ2-7; TRBD1 aligns with 12 central bases. The sample comprised PBMCs. CDR3 loop: CASSDGTGGGYEQYF. In nucleotides, the sequence is TGTGCCAGCAGTGACGGGACAGGGGGCGGATACGAGCAGTACTTC.